A selection of T cell receptor beta chains follows, all from one sample in a study of beta chain features in type 1 diabetes. Profiling relied on immunoSEQ multiplex PCR, and the TCRdb table lists in-frame clones only, not all of them. Of 41,000 or so clones in the sample, 66% were seen once. The material sequenced was Tregs from blood. These receptors all come from a young man with type 1 diabetes. Some clones in this sample may be carry-over from other donors' samples. CDR3s include the opening cysteine and the closing phenylalanine or tryptophan. Fields, in order: D gene, clone size, J gene, V gene, CDR3 DNA, CDR3 protein. The D gene is left open where the match is weak. Clone sizes are given selectively: once, few, many, or a class where the clone is expanded.

TRBD1,NA,TRBJ2-4,TRBV6-5,TGTGCCAGCACAGGGGGTGGGGACATTCAGTACTTC,CASTGGGDIQYF
TRBD2,NA,TRBJ2-3,TRBV7-3,TGTGCCAGCAGCATAGGTAGCGGGGGGGCGACAGATACGCAGTATTTT,CASSIGSGGATDTQYF
NA,few,TRBJ2-3,TRBV9,TGTGCCAGCAGCGGCACCCGGGGGGATACGCAGTATTTT,CASSGTRGDTQYF
TRBD2,NA,TRBJ2-1,TRBV5-4,TGTGCCAGCAGCTTAAGGACTAGCGGGGTTAATGAGCAGTTCTTC,CASSLRTSGVNEQFF
NA,NA,TRBJ1-5,TRBV5-1,TGCGCCAGCAGTCCAGGGCCGGATCAGCCCCAGCATTTT,CASSPGPDQPQHF
NA,NA,TRBJ2-3,TRBV28,TGTGCCAGCAGAACCCTGGCGGGTCCTCGATCAGATACGCAGTATTTT,CASRTLAGPRSDTQYF
NA,NA,TRBJ2-7,TRBV4-2,TGTGCCAGCAGCCAAGAGGATGGAGGCTACGAGCAGTACTTC,CASSQEDGGYEQYF
TRBD2,NA,TRBJ2-3,TRBV19,TGTGCCAGTAGTATCAGGACGGGGGGTACAGATACGCAGTATTTT,CASSIRTGGTDTQYF
TRBD2,NA,TRBJ2-1,TRBV6-6,TGTGCCAGCAGTTACGGCGGGGGGGCCAATGAGCAGTTCTTC,CASSYGGGANEQFF
NA,few,TRBJ2-1,TRBV5-4,TGTGCCAGCAGCTTGGCGAGCAATGAGCAGTTCTTC,CASSLASNEQFF
TRBD2,once,TRBJ2-5,TRBV11-2,TGTGCCAGCAGCCGGGGGACGGGGGGGACCCAGTACTTC,CASSRGTGGTQYF
NA,NA,TRBJ2-7,TRBV6-5,TGTGCCACCCACAACCGGGGGAACGAGCAGTACTTC,CATHNRGNEQYF
NA,NA,TRBJ1-1,TRBV28,TGTGCCAGCAGTCAGGTGGAGCGGAGATACCGTGAAGCTTTCTTT,CASSQVERRYREAFF
NA,NA,TRBJ2-7,TRBV19,TGTGCCAGTAGTAGGGAAGGAACAGGGTTCTACGAGCAGTACTTC,CASSREGTGFYEQYF
TRBD1,NA,TRBJ1-2,TRBV6-5,TGTGCCAGCACCCGACAGGGGGCGGATGGCTACACCTTC,CASTRQGADGYTF
TRBD1,NA,TRBJ1-1,TRBV10-3,TGTGCCATCAGACCGACAGGGATGAACACTGAAGCTTTCTTT,CAIRPTGMNTEAFF
NA,NA,TRBJ2-1,TRBV2,TGTGCCAGCAGATACGGCGGGGAGCAGTTCTTC,CASRYGGEQFF
TRBD1,NA,TRBJ1-1,TRBV7-9,TGTGCCAGCTTTGTGGGACAGGGGAGCACTGAAGCTTTCTTT,CASFVGQGSTEAFF
NA,NA,TRBJ2-3,TRBV5-6,TGTGCCAGCAGCCACTTTGGACGGGGGTTTAACACAGATACGCAGTATTTT,CASSHFGRGFNTDTQYF
NA,NA,TRBJ2-1,TRBV2,TGTGCCAGCAGTGAGTTTGCGTATAGCTCCTACAATGAGCAGTTCTTC,CASSEFAYSSYNEQFF
TRBD1,NA,TRBJ2-1,TRBV5-1,TGCGCCAGCAGCTTCCTCACGGGACAGTACAATGAGCAGTTCTTC,CASSFLTGQYNEQFF
NA,NA,TRBJ2-1,TRBV4-1,TGCGCCAGCAGCCAAGGGTGGCGGGGACTTTACAATGAGCAGTTCTTC,CASSQGWRGLYNEQFF
NA,few,TRBJ2-7,TRBV19,TGTGCCAGTAGTATTCAAGGCGGGAAAGAGCAGTACTTC,CASSIQGGKEQYF
NA,few,TRBJ1-5,TRBV4-1,TGCGCCAGCAGCCAAGACAGGGGTCAGCCCCAGCATTTT,CASSQDRGQPQHF
NA,NA,TRBJ1-3,TRBV5-8,TGTGCCAGCAGCTTGGGTACAGTCGGAAACACCATATATTTT,CASSLGTVGNTIYF
NA,few,TRBJ2-3,TRBV2,TGTGCCAGGGGGCAGGGTCGAGATACGCAGTATTTT,CARGQGRDTQYF
NA,NA,TRBJ2-2,TRBV7-7,TGTGCTAGCAGCTTAAGGACAAACACCGGGGAGCTGTTTTTT,CASSLRTNTGELFF
TRBD2,NA,TRBJ2-3,TRBV2,TGTGCCAGCAACCGGGGGGGTAGAGATACGCAGTATTTT,CASNRGGRDTQYF